This TCR beta chain was recovered during a study of esophageal squamous cell carcinoma tumors (dated by TCRdb to 2020 to 2023). Notes on the research overall: Principal component analysis with K-means clustering of immunohistochemical values for T-cell and checkpoint markers was used to divide patients into immuno relation high and low groups. The roughly ten cases yielded 1,671,742 total TCRalpha reads and under 1.3 million total TCRbeta reads, and approximately 32,000 and 35,000 of those reads, respectively, were unique. The study aimed to assess TCR repertoire diversity and shared TCR repertoires of T cells within the tumor environment of esophageal squamous cell carcinoma. The wider cohort comprised approximately 53 surgically treated esophageal squamous cell carcinoma patients in Japan, with approximately 21 high and approximately 30 low immuno relation cases. TCR sequencing was performed on approximately 10 patients, consisting of five randomly selected high immuno relation cases and five background-matched low immuno relation cases. The paper's findings and limits, for the study overall: Just over 26 TRAV|TRAJ and some 23 TRBV|TRBJ combinations, including TRAV13-1|TRAJ22 and TRBV7-9|TRBJ2-7, appeared to be shared among high immuno relation cases. Because TCRalpha and TCRbeta chains were sequenced separately, chain pairing and the antigens recognized remained unknown. In three of the 10 cases, a single TCRalpha VJ recombination dominated, and TCRalpha diversity seemed to be reduced. Total TCR repertoire counts did not differ between groups, but significant repertoire counts were higher in the high immuno relation group. Shared V|J recombination candidates may have been selected by chance because variation in the TCRalphabeta repertoire was large. Only a few cases were included in the TCR repertoire analysis, and no investigation at the CDR3 clonotype level was performed.

The CDR3 runs 14 amino acids, cysteine and phenylalanine included. Left in the record is the CDR3 DNA by itself, 42 bases read in frame from the first base. The germline ends are 13 bases apart after V is trimmed by 3 bases and J by 1 base. The germline V gene (reference sequence) sets CDR1 to DFQATT and CDR2 to SNEGSKA. This clonotype was seen more than once but under ten times. Its antigen remains undetermined. Base-call qualities are not available, and no considerably larger clone is one nucleotide away. Library method: 5' RACE. PCR with KAPA HiFi used TCRalpha or TCRbeta constant-region primers plus a P20EA primer, followed by nested second PCR with CA2 or CB2. TCR genes were amplified by unbiased adaptor ligation RT-PCR, with reverse transcription by Superscript III and a polyT18-containing BSL-18E primer. After second-strand synthesis and blunting, the P10EA/P20EA adaptor was ligated to the cDNA 5' end, followed by NotI digestion. The first and second PCRs ran approximately 22 cycles of 98°C for 20 s, 65°C for 30 s and 72°C for 1 min. Amplicons were indexed with the Nextera XT Index kit v2 Set A, pooled in equimolar amounts and quantified on a Qubit 2.0 Fluorometer. Sequencing used the Illumina MiSeq platform with 2x300 bp paired-end reads. The source study handled its data this way. Reads were assigned to V and J genes by highest identity to IMGT reference sequences using Repertoire Genesis software ver.1.0. CDR3 was defined from Cys104 to Phe118 plus Gly119 and translated, and unique sequence reads were defined by distinct V, J and CDR3 amino acids. Shared V|J combinations were chosen if significant in both a Fisher's exact test in edgeR and a Mann Whitney U test. After singletons were removed and 500 repertoire combinations were bootstrapped, the repertoire dissimilarity index was calculated using the R rdi package. The public reads were reprocessed in TCRdb via fastp at Q25 and MiXCR, keeping in-frame beta chains. CDR3 protein sequences are deduplicated, and each keeps its most common genes and DNA. These V and J calls are TCRdb output, not the study's own analysis. The sample has 800 to 1,100 distinct CDR3 sequences on record, about 13% of them singletons. Around 19% of the sample goes to the ten largest clones.

Patients who received neoadjuvant chemotherapy or who lacked clinical information were excluded from enrollment. All of the TCR-sequenced cases shown were male, and each had a subtotal esophagectomy with 2- or 3-field lymphadenectomy. A Qiagen AllPrep kit was used to extract RNA from bulk tumor tissue sections, and T cells were not sorted. Until RNA extraction, small sections of tumor tissue removed at surgery were kept in RNAlater reagent at -80 degrees C. The chain is encoded by TRBV20-1 joined to TRBJ2-7; the D segment could be TRBD1, given 6 matching bases. The origin of this receptor is a man aged 45-85 years with esophageal squamous cell carcinoma. The sample taken for sequencing was tumor tissue. The CDR3 protein: CSASGQRDSYEQYF. The DNA reads as follows: TGCAGTGCTAGCGGACAGAGAGATTCCTACGAGCAGTACTTC.